The 4 T cell receptor beta chains reported below all come from one sample, sequenced in a study of blood T cell repertoires in COVID-19. Method: immunoSEQ multiplex PCR; TCRdb's copy keeps in-frame clones and lacks some. The repertoire consists of a few hundred thousand clones, with 90% occurring once and the leading ten covering roughly 6.8%. Sequences were obtained from peripheral blood. The receptors were gathered from a woman aged 25 to 39 with COVID-19, enrolled during active disease.

The gene calls are TRBV5-5 and TRBJ1-1; possibly TRBD1 for D (5 bases). CDR1 SGHKS and CDR2 YYEKEE come from the germline V gene (reference sequence). The CDR3 extends over 15 amino acids. Trimming shortened V by 2 bases and J by 5 bases, and 16 bases separated the two germline ends. CDR3 amino acids: CASSLTRGDWTEAFF. For the CDR3, the DNA is TGTGCCAGCAGCTTAACAAGGGGCGATTGGACTGAAGCTTTCTTT.

This rearrangement joins TRBV18 to TRBJ1-1; 8 positions match TRBD1. CDR1 and CDR2 from the germline V gene are KGHSH and LQKENI. V was pared by 5 bases and J by 3 bases, with 8 bases of the junction left unmatched. The CDR3 sequence is 15 residues long. CDR3 sequence: CASSSRTGFYTEAFF. The CDR3 nucleotides are TGTGCCAGCTCATCCCGGACAGGGTTTTACACTGAAGCTTTCTTT.

The rearrangement joins TRBV9 to TRBJ2-1, with 7 nucleotides matching TRBD2. The junction had 11 bases not matched to a gene; V was cut back by 6 bases and J by 5 bases. Per germline, CDR1 SGDLS and CDR2 YYNGEE. The CDR3 loop spans 15 amino acids. The CDR3: CASTAGTTNHNEQFF. CDR3 nucleotides: TGTGCCAGCACCGCCGGGACTACTAATCACAATGAGCAGTTCTTC.

J is TRBJ2-2 and V is TRBV9, with 7 bases fitting TRBD1. CDR3 size: 15 residues. With V trimmed by 0 bases and J by 7 bases, 6 bases remained unmatched. The germline V gene encodes CDR1 SGDLS and CDR2 YYNGEE. As DNA, the CDR3 is TGTGCCAGCAGCGTAGTAGACAGGGTGGGCGGGGAGCTGTTTTTT. It specifies CASSVVDRVGGELFF.